Detailed here is one T cell receptor (beta chain). The source of the sample is a study of blood T cell repertoires in COVID-19. Sequencing used immunoSEQ multiplex PCR; TCRdb keeps in-frame clones, though not all of them. The sample includes 450,000 to 500,000 clones, around 85% seen only once; the top ten take 3% to 4%. CDR1 and CDR2 (germline): MNHEY, SVGEGT. The length of the CDR3 is 18 residues. Trimming shortened V by 2 bases and J by 4 bases, and 23 bases separated the two germline ends. Sequenced: peripheral blood. The rearrangement links TRBV6-2 or TRBV6-3 to TRBJ1-1; a weak D match, TRBD1 (5 bases). The sequence was obtained from a human donor in a cohort sampled during active COVID-19. CDR3 sequence: CASSYATGSDGRGTEAFF. CDR3 DNA: TGTGCCAGCAGTTACGCGACGGGTTCCGATGGAAGGGGCACTGAAGCTTTCTTT.